Below, 18 T cell receptor beta chains from the same sample are listed, as sequenced in a study of PD-1 blockade in classical Hodgkin lymphoma. All patients relapsed after autologous stem cell transplantation, and brentuximab vedotin exposure varied. Produced via immunoSEQ multiplex PCR; TCRdb's table is partial and in-frame only. This table holds around 41,000 clones, around 78% found once. Sample: peripheral blood mononuclear cells (PBMCs), taken at baseline. The receptors stem from a human donor with classical Hodgkin lymphoma.

J is TRBJ2-7 and V is TRBV15, with TRBD1 identical over 12 bases. The germline V gene encodes CDR1 LNHNV and CDR2 YYDKDF (reference sequence). The V gene end was trimmed by 5 bases and the J gene end by 5 bases; junction bases not matched to a gene: 7. The CDR3 length is 15 residues. DNA of the CDR3: TGTGCCACCAGCGAGGGACAGGGGGCTGTAGACGAGCAGTACTTC. As protein: CATSEGQGAVDEQYF.

V usage is TRBV7-9 and J usage is TRBJ1-4; TRBD1 might be the D (6 bases). Trimming left V 1 base short and J 7 bases short, with 13 bases between. The CDR3 consists of 15 residues. Germline loops: CDR1 SEHNR, CDR2 FQNEAQ (reference sequence). This CDR3 is CASSLDAGAVEKLFF. CDR3 sequence (DNA): TGTGCCAGCAGCTTAGATGCGGGGGCGGTTGAAAAACTGTTTTTT.

The rearrangement joins TRBV5-1 to TRBJ1-5; D remains ambiguous. The CDR3 covers 14 residues. Trimming pared 4 bases from V and 0 bases from J, leaving 8 bases between. Germline values: CDR1 SGHRS, CDR2 YFSETQ. In nucleotides, the CDR3 is TGCGCCAGCAGCGAAGGGCATAGCAATCAGCCCCAGCATTTT. It encodes CASSEGHSNQPQHF.

V and J are TRBV2 and TRBJ2-5; D gene unclear. Trimming left V 3 bases short and J 4 bases short, with 9 bases between. CDR3 size: 13 residues. CDR1 is SNHLY, CDR2 FYNNEI, per germline. DNA of the CDR3: TGTGCCAGCAGTGACTCGGAATTAGAGACCCAGTACTTC. Translating gives CASSDSELETQYF.

This chain links TRBV11-2 with TRBJ2-7, with 8 bases lining up with TRBD1. V shed 5 bases and J 0 bases; nucleotides not matched to a gene: 9. Germline V gene sequence: CDR1 SGHAT, CDR2 FQNNGV. The CDR3 totals 16 residues. CDR3 residues: CASSSTTGALSYEQYF. The CDR3 DNA follows: TGTGCCAGCAGCAGTACGACAGGGGCTCTCTCCTACGAGCAGTACTTC. Full variable domain (rest looked up from reference TRBV11-2 and TRBJ2-7): EAGVAQSPRYKIIEKRQSVAFWCNPISGHATLYWYQQILGQGPKLLIQFQNNGVVDDSQLPKDRFSAERLKGVDSTLKIQPAKLEDSAVYLCASSSTTGALSYEQYFGPGTRLTVT.

This chain links TRBV27 with TRBJ2-7, with TRBD1 matching 8 bases. This CDR3 has 15 amino acids. Germline values: CDR1 MNHEY, CDR2 SMNVEV (reference sequence). V shed 3 bases, J shed 2 bases, and the junction held 6 bases outside the gene matches. The CDR3 region has the DNA TGTGCCAGCAGTTTGAGCAGGGGGCAGGCCTACGAGCAGTACTTC. Amino acids: CASSLSRGQAYEQYF.

This clone appeared once. CDR3: CASSYDGRGYTEAFF. The CDR3 DNA is TGTGCCAGCAGTTACGATGGGAGAGGGTACACTGAAGCTTTCTTT. V is TRBV6-5 and J is TRBJ1-1; D uncertain. Per the germline V gene, CDR1 is MNHEY and CDR2 is SVGAGI. The CDR3 covers 15 residues. Trimming removed 2 bases from V and 3 bases from J, with 13 bases in between.

The V and J genes are TRBV6-4 and TRBJ2-3, with a weak D call TRBD1 (6 bases). V gave up 5 bases and J gave up 2 bases, with 20 bases separating them. Germline assignment: CDR1 MRHNA and CDR2 SNTAGT. There are 17 residues in the CDR3. For the CDR3, the DNA is TGTGCCAGCAGTAAGGGACATCAAGGAACCTTCACAGATACGCAGTATTTT. This encodes CASSKGHQGTFTDTQYF.

The rearrangement links TRBV15 to TRBJ2-7; no firm D call. There are 15 residues in the CDR3. Per the germline V gene, CDR1 is LNHNV and CDR2 is YYDKDF (reference sequence). V lost 0 bases to trimming and J lost 1 base, with 10 bases between them. This CDR3 reads CATSRDRAGSYEQYF. The CDR3 DNA reads TGTGCCACCAGCAGAGATCGGGCAGGATCCTACGAGCAGTACTTC.

The rearrangement links TRBV18 to TRBJ2-3; 7 bases line up with TRBD1. Germline CDR1 KGHSH, CDR2 LQKENI. CDR3 length equals 17 residues. The ends lost 1 base at V and 0 bases at J; junction bases unmatched: 7. Here the CDR3 reads CASSPRKQGSSTDTQYF. The CDR3 DNA follows: TGTGCCAGCTCACCACGTAAACAGGGGTCAAGCACAGATACGCAGTATTTT.

The chain employs TRBV4-2 and TRBJ1-1; TRBD1 aligns across 7 bases. The CDR3 length is 15 residues. J gave up 1 base and V 1 base, and 3 bases lay outside the gene matches. Looked up from germline, CDR1 is LGHNA and CDR2 is YNFKEQ. The CDR3 spells CASSQARQGNTEAFF. CDR3 in DNA: TGTGCCAGCAGCCAAGCCCGACAGGGGAACACTGAAGCTTTCTTT.

This clone was seen once. The V call is TRBV29-1, the J call TRBJ1-4; D uncertain. The CDR3 is made up of 14 amino acids. Germline loops: CDR1 SQVTM, CDR2 ANQGSEA. Trimming stripped 4 bases from V and 7 bases from J, with 16 bases between. The CDR3: CSVGVDARGEKLFF. Here the CDR3 DNA reads TGCAGCGTTGGTGTGGACGCTCGGGGTGAAAAACTGTTTTTT.

The chain has TRBV19 and TRBJ2-7; 9 bases agree with TRBD1. CDR3 size: 15 residues. Germline assignment: CDR1 LNHDA and CDR2 SQIVND (reference sequence). With V trimmed by 3 bases and J by 7 bases, 10 bases remained unmatched. For the CDR3, the DNA is TGTGCCAGTAGTATCCAGGTACAGGGGGCGAGGGAGCAGTACTTC. Protein sequence: CASSIQVQGAREQYF.

V is TRBV2 and J is TRBJ2-5; 10 bases line up with TRBD1. The length of the CDR3 is 15 residues. CDR1 is SNHLY and CDR2 is FYNNEI in the germline V gene. Losses at the gene ends were 5 bases for V and 2 bases for J; bases not matched to a gene: 5. As DNA, the CDR3 is TGTGCCAGCAGTTCCTGGACAGGGGGGCAAGAGACCCAGTACTTC. Encoded protein: CASSSWTGGQETQYF.

This clone was recorded a few times. The V gene is TRBV11-3, the J gene TRBJ2-4; D unclear. The CDR3 extends over 14 amino acids. Germline CDR1 reads SGHNT; CDR2 reads YENEEA. Trimming shortened V by 0 bases and J by 5 bases, and 8 bases separated the two germline ends. The DNA of the CDR3 is TGTGCCAGCAGCTTAGATCTCGAGGAAAACATTCAGTACTTC. This encodes CASSLDLEENIQYF.

The chain combines TRBV6-6 with TRBJ1-6; 7 bases fit TRBD1. Germline assignment: CDR1 MNHNY and CDR2 SVGAGI (reference sequence). V was pared by 6 bases and J by 4 bases, with 9 bases of the junction left unmatched. The CDR3 runs to 16 residues. The CDR3 spells CASSRSDRVYNSPLHF. In DNA form, the CDR3 reads TGTGCCAGCAGCCGATCCGACAGGGTATATAATTCACCCCTCCACTTT.

This clone appeared a single time. The rearrangement links TRBV6-5 to TRBJ1-6; D gene uncertain. This CDR3 is 13 amino acids long. Germline V gives CDR1 MNHEY, CDR2 SVGAGI. V lost 2 bases and J 9 bases, leaving 8 bases between the germline ends. Here the CDR3 DNA reads TGTGCCAGCAGTTACGAACAAGCTTCACCCCTCCACTTT. Translated, it gives CASSYEQASPLHF.

The rearrangement joins TRBV7-2 to TRBJ2-7, with 8 bases that match TRBD1. The V gene end was trimmed by 3 bases and the J gene end by 1 base; junction bases not matched to a gene: 5. Germline CDR1 is SGHTA and CDR2 is FQGNSA. This CDR3 is 15 amino acids long. The CDR3 here is CASSLGQAPSYEQYF. CDR3 nucleotides: TGTGCCAGCAGCTTGGGACAGGCCCCGTCCTACGAGCAGTACTTC.